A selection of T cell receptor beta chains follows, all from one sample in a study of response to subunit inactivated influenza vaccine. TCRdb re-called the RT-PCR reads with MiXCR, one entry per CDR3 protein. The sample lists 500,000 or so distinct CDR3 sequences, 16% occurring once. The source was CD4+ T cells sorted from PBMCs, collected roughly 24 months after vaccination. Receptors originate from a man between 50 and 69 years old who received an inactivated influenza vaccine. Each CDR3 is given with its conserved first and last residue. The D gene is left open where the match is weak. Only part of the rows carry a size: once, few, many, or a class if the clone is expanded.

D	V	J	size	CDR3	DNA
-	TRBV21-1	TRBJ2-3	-	CASSPARGLGTDTQYF	TGTGCCAGCAGCCCTGCGCGAGGGTTGGGCACAGATACGCAGTATTTT
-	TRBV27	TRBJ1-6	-	CASRNNKGNYNSPLHF	TGTGCCAGCAGAAACAACAAGGGGAACTATAATTCACCCCTCCACTTT
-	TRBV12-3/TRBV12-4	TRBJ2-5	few	CASSLAPAGKETQYF	TGTGCCAGCAGTTTAGCGCCGGCAGGGAAAGAGACCCAGTACTTC
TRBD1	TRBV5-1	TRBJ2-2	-	CAIRDLGQGETGELYF	TGCGCCATCCGTGACCTCGGACAGGGCGAAACCGGGGAGCTGTATTTT
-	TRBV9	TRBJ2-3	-	CASSGWTVTDTQYF	TGTGCCAGCAGCGGCTGGACAGTTACAGATACGCAGTATTTT
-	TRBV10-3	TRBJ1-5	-	CAISEGPTGGLNQPQHF	TGTGCCATCAGTGAGGGACCAACCGGGGGCCTTAATCAGCCCCAGCATTTT
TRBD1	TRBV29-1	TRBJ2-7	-	CSVGGDRGSYEQYF	TGCAGCGTTGGCGGGGACAGGGGATCCTACGAGCAGTACTTC
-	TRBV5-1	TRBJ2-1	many	CASSASSYNEQFF	TGCGCCAGCAGCGCCAGCTCCTACAATGAGCAGTTCTTC
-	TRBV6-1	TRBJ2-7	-	CASSRAPPGARSYEQYF	TGTGCCAGCAGTCGGGCCCCCCCCGGGGCGAGGTCCTACGAGCAGTACTTC
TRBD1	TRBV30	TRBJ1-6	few	CAWSMSGTGVRSPLHF	TGTGCCTGGAGTATGTCTGGGACAGGGGTACGGTCACCCCTCCACTTT
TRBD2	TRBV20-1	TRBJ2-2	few	CSARKAGGPLTGELFF	TGCAGTGCTAGAAAAGCGGGAGGGCCGCTCACCGGGGAGCTGTTTTTT
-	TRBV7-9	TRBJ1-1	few	CASSLETGQAFF	TGTGCCAGCAGCTTAGAAACAGGACAAGCTTTCTTT
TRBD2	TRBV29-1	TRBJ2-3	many	CSVEGLVGIRDTQYF	TGCAGCGTTGAGGGACTAGTAGGGATCCGAGATACGCAGTATTTT
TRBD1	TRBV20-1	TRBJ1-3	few	CSARTQGNINTIYF	TGCAGTGCTAGAACACAGGGGAATATAAACACCATATATTTT
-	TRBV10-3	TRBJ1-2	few	CAISGRSNYGYTF	TGTGCCATCAGTGGGCGATCTAACTATGGCTACACCTTC
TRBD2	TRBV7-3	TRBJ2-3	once	CASSLAGGSLNTDTQYF	TGTGCCAGCAGCTTGGCGGGAGGGTCCCTAAACACAGATACGCAGTATTTT
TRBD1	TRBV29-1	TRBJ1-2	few	CSVLPEGQGTF	TGCAGCGTTCTACCTGAGGGACAGGGCACCTTC
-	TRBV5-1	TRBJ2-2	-	CASSLDPGKAGELFF	TGCGCCAGCAGCTTGGATCCGGGAAAGGCCGGGGAGCTGTTTTTT
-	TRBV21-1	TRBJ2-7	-	CATCAGRYLSYEQYF	TGTGCCACATGTGCCGGACGGTACCTATCCTACGAACAGTACTTC
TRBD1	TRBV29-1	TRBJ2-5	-	CSVAGQDPFKETQYF	TGCAGCGTTGCAGGACAGGATCCTTTTAAAGAGACCCAGTACTTC
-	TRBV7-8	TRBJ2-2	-	CASSFRVGTGELFF	TGTGCCAGCAGCTTCCGAGTTGGGACCGGGGAGCTGTTTTTT
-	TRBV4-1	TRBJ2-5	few	CASSHGSAKETQYF	TGCGCCAGCAGCCACGGAAGTGCGAAGGAGACCCAGTACTTC
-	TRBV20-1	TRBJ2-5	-	CSARSGGRRETQYF	TGCAGTGCTAGAAGTGGGGGGCGCCGGGAGACCCAGTACTTC
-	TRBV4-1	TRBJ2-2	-	CASSQDYGAGELFF	TGCGCCAGCAGCCAAGATTACGGGGCCGGGGAGCTGTTTTTT
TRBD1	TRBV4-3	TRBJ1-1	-	CASSDRGRSSSYEAFF	TGCGCCAGCAGCGACAGGGGGAGGTCCTCAAGCTATGAAGCTTTCTTT
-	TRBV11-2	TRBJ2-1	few	CASSLDRGTLSYNEQFF	TGTGCCAGCAGCTTAGATCGCGGGACGTTATCCTACAATGAGCAGTTCTTC
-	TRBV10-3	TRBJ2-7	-	CAISETGRLEQYF	TGTGCCATCAGTGAGACGGGCCGTCTGGAGCAGTACTTC